This T cell receptor beta chain is drawn from a study of brain T cells in children with intractable seizures. Measured with immunoSEQ multiplex PCR; TCRdb has only the in-frame clones, and not every one. The sample carries about 340,000 clones, roughly 92% recorded once. This sample's time point: blood from clinic visit 5 months post-surgery; TSC patient then seizure free. The study, taken as a whole, reports: Absence of clones before surgery may stem from lower sequencing depth.

About this clone: Its antigen is not known.

This CDR3 has 11 amino acids. The V end was cut by 4 bases, the J end by 7 bases, with 7 bases between. Germline CDR1 SQVTM, CDR2 ANQGSEA. The sequence was obtained from a boy in the first two years of life with tuberous sclerosis and intractable seizures. This specimen consisted of peripheral blood, obtained 4 to 5 months after surgery. The V and J genes are TRBV29-1 and TRBJ1-4; D perhaps matches TRBD1 (6 bases). CDR3 region: CSVGGLEKLFF. For the CDR3, the DNA is TGCAGCGTTGGGGGGCTTGAAAAACTGTTTTTT. The variable domain in full, completed from reference TRBV29-1 and TRBJ1-4, reads SAVISQKPSRDICQRGTSLTIQCQVDSQVTMMFWYRQQPGQSLTLIATANQGSEATYESGFVIDKFPISRPNLTFSTLTVSNMSPEDSSIYLCSVGGLEKLFFGSGTQLSVL.